One T cell receptor beta chain is described in this entry. Its antigen is undetermined. Addition of a universal primer site occurred through template switching, and cDNA carried unique molecular identifiers. TCRdb re-called the 5' RACE reads with MiXCR, one entry per CDR3 protein. This sample has 420,000 or so distinct CDR3 sequences, with about a fifth found just once. This entry is derived from a study of identical twins. General study results and limits: Weaker excess sharing between twins was seen in beta out-of-frame sequences.

Germline CDR1 and CDR2: SGHRS and YFSETQ. CDR3 length: 16 amino acids. V lost 0 bases, J lost 5 bases, and 6 bases stayed unmatched. Specimen: naive T cells sorted from blood. This clonotype was sampled from a man aged 50-59 years in good health. The gene calls are TRBV5-1 and TRBJ2-5; 11 bases line up with TRBD1. The CDR3 DNA is TGCGCCAGCAGCTTGGGGACAGGGGGCGCGGTGGAGACCCAGTACTTC. Translated, it gives CASSLGTGGAVETQYF.